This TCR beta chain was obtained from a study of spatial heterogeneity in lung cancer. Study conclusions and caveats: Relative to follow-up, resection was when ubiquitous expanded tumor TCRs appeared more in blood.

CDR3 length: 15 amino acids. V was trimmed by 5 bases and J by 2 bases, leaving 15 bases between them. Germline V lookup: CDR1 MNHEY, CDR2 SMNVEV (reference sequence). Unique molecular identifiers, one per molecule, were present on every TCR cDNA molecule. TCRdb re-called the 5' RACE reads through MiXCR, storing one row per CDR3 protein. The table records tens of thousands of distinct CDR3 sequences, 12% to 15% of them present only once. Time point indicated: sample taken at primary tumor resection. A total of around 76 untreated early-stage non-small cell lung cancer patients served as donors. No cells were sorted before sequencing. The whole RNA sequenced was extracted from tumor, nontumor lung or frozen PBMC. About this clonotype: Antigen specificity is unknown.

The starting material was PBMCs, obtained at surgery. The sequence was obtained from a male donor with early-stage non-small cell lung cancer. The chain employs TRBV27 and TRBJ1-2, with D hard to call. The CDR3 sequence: CASSATHLFNYGYTF. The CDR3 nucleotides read TGTGCCAGCAGTGCGACGCATCTCTTCAACTATGGCTACACCTTC.